This T cell receptor (beta chain) derives from a study of control samples from healthy donors and cancer patients. Trimming removed 5 bases from V and 0 bases from J, with 13 bases in between. Germline CDR1 is MDHEN and CDR2 is SYDVKM. There are 16 residues in the CDR3. Using immunoSEQ multiplex PCR, the repertoire was profiled, and TCRdb retains in-frame clones only, with some absent. The sample holds around 120,000 clones; about 94% are singletons and the top ten take around 3.6%. The V call is TRBV28, the J call TRBJ2-2; D possibly corresponds to TRBD1 (5 bases). The material sequenced was blood. This sequence originates from a man aged 25 to 45 in good health. The chain's CDR3 is CASSQGGQTNTGELFF. The CDR3 bases are TGTGCCAGCAGTCAGGGCGGCCAGACGAACACCGGGGAGCTGTTTTTT.